This TCR beta chain was captured by sequencing in a study of T-cell reconstitution after alpha-beta-depleted transplantation in children (dated by TCRdb to about 2016). About the investigation overall: The study quantitatively tracked T-cell immune reconstitution after TCRalphabeta/CD19-depleted allogeneic hematopoietic cell transplantation in children using TCR repertoire profiling. General conclusions and limits of the study: Over the following months the frequencies of hyperexpanded clones went down, and after one year T-cell counts and TCRbeta diversity were mostly credited to newly produced T cells. About two months after transplant, the apparently early recovery of alphabetaT-cell counts reportedly depended on just several hundred clones that had expanded rapidly and came from non-depleted graft cells. The high TCRbeta diversity at day 60 in some patients was ascribed to recipient T cells and intrathymic progenitors that had survived conditioning.

This clonotype has at least ten counts. The antigen it binds to is not known. Base-call qualities are not available, and no considerably larger clone is one nucleotide away. Per the publication, the treatment or condition label means: allogeneic hematopoietic cell transplantation with graft depleted of TCRalphabeta T cells and CD19 B cells. Transplant recipients were children who received TCRalphabeta/CD19-depleted allogeneic hematopoietic cell grafts. Receptor amplification or capture employed PCR. Reads for this sample came from an Illumina HiSeq 2500. Molecular barcoding was employed in the preparation of TCR libraries, with unique molecular identifiers being used to normalize TCRbeta repertoire quantification. In TCRdb, the public reads were trimmed at Q25 with fastp and aligned with MiXCR, with productive beta chains retained. CDR3 protein duplicates are merged, each entry listing the most common genes and DNA. The sample table holds approximately 500,000 distinct CDR3 sequences, of which under 12% were seen once. Around 2.2% of the sample goes to the ten largest clones.

The receptor was isolated from a child under 10 years old with inherited bone marrow failure, due to receive a stem cell transplant. The specimen was PBMCs, collected before TCRalphabeta/CD19-depleted stem cell transplant.

The CDR3 is CASSLARGRADTQYF. The DNA is TGTGCCAGCAGCTTAGCGCGCGGGAGGGCAGATACGCAGTATTTT. The chain is encoded by TRBV7-9 joined to TRBJ2-3; a stretch of 9 junction bases matches TRBD2. CDR1 and CDR2 were assigned from the germline V gene (reference sequence) as SEHNR and FQNEAQ. The CDR3, from cysteine to phenylalanine, totals 15 residues. Of the read, only the CDR3 DNA is kept; its 45 bases are in frame from base 1. Trimmed from V: 0 bases; trimmed from J: 4 bases; junction bases lacking a gene match: 2.